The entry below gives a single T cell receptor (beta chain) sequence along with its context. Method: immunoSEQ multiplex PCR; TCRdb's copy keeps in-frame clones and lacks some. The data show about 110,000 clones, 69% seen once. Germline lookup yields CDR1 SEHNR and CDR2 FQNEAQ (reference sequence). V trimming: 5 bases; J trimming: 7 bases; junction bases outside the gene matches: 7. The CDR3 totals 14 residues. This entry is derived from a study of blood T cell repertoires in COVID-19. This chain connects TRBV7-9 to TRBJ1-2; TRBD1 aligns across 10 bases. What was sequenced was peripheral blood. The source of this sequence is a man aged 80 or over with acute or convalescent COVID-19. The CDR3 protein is CASSPPGTGAGYTF. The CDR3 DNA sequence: TGTGCCAGCAGCCCCCCCGGGACAGGGGCTGGCTACACCTTC.